This TCR beta chain was identified during a study of T cell changes during pregnancy in multiple sclerosis. The method was immunoSEQ multiplex PCR; TCRdb's version includes in-frame clones alone and lacks a portion of them. The sample includes tens of thousands of clones, roughly 90% of them seen just once. The CDR3 loop spans 14 amino acids. After removal of 6 bases from V and 7 bases from J, the junction contained 4 bases not matched to a gene. The germline V gene has CDR1 SEHNR and CDR2 FQNEAQ (reference sequence). This specimen consisted of peripheral blood, obtained after pregnancy. This chain uses TRBV7-9 with TRBJ1-6; 9 nucleotides align to TRBD1. The source of this sequence is a female donor in good health, enrolled as a control in a pregnancy study. This chain's CDR3 is CASSLGTGNSPLHF. Here the CDR3 DNA reads TGTGCCAGCAGTCTTGGGACAGGGAATTCACCCCTCCACTTT.